This paragraph covers one TCR beta chain sequence. The CDR3 is made up of 15 amino acids. V trimming: 3 bases; J trimming: 6 bases; junction bases outside the gene matches: 10. The germline V gene has CDR1 SGHVS and CDR2 FQNEAQ. The record originates from a study of blood T cell repertoires in COVID-19. Using immunoSEQ multiplex PCR, the repertoire was profiled, and TCRdb retains in-frame clones only, with some absent. Here the sample spans 350,000 or so clones, 65% to 90% being singletons. The source material was PBMCs or T cells enriched from blood (not recorded which). The clonotype comes from a woman in her 40s with acute COVID-19. The V call is TRBV7-8, the J call TRBJ1-1, with TRBD1 matching over 7 bases. CDR3 in amino acids: CASSFLNRGVAEAFF. The CDR3 DNA reads as TGTGCCAGCAGCTTCCTGAACAGGGGAGTAGCTGAAGCTTTCTTT.